One sample yielded the 11 T cell receptor beta chains listed below, sequenced in a study of a mutant IDH1 vaccine in newly diagnosed glioma. Clones were read by immunoSEQ multiplex PCR, and TCRdb kept only the in-frame ones, dropping some. This sample yields roughly 70,000 clones, of which roughly 85% are seen a single time; around 3% belongs to the top ten. The sample's time point: baseline, week 1 (first vaccination visit). Indicated treatment: pre-vaccination baseline after standard-of-care therapy. The sequences come from PBMCs, collected from a glioma patient treated with radiotherapy, temozolomide or both. Receptor source: a man aged 25-45 years with glioma.

The chain links TRBV7-2 to TRBJ2-3; 9 bases are shared with TRBD2. The germline gives CDR1 SGHTA, CDR2 FQGNSA. There are 17 residues in the CDR3. The J segment lost 4 bases and the V segment lost 0 bases, leaving 8 bases of the junction unmatched. The CDR3 region is CASSLASLAGLSDTQYF. DNA for the CDR3: TGTGCCAGCAGCTTAGCGTCCCTAGCGGGGTTGTCAGATACGCAGTATTTT.

J is TRBJ1-2 and V is TRBV6-5, with 7 nucleotides matching TRBD1. CDR1 and CDR2 from the germline V gene are MNHEY and SVGAGI. V shed 5 bases and J 2 bases; nucleotides not matched to a gene: 8. CDR3 length: 15 amino acids. CDR3 nucleotides: TGTGCCAGCAGTCCGCGACAGGGAGGGAACTATGGCTACACCTTC. This sequence encodes CASSPRQGGNYGYTF.

This chain connects TRBV6-5 to TRBJ1-2; D is ambiguous. The germline V and J ends were trimmed by 2 bases and 4 bases, with 11 bases remaining between them. CDR1 and CDR2 (germline): MNHEY, SVGAGI. CDR3 length: 14 residues. As DNA, the CDR3 is TGTGCCAGCAGTTACCGAAGCCAGTTCTATGGCTACACCTTC. Protein sequence: CASSYRSQFYGYTF.

V usage is TRBV21-1 and J usage is TRBJ1-1. TRBV21-1 is an annotated pseudogene. The CDR3 totals 12 residues. CDR3 region: CASSKTPQSAFF. The DNA of the CDR3 is TGTGCCAGCAGCAAAACCCCTCAAAGTGCTTTCTTT.

The chain has TRBV28 and TRBJ1-2; D is undetermined. CDR1 is MDHEN, CDR2 SYDVKM, per germline. This CDR3 spans 13 amino acids. Trimming took 3 bases from V and 4 from J, leaving 9 bases between them. The chain's CDR3 is CASSLVITYGYTF. CDR3 DNA: TGTGCCAGCAGTTTGGTGATTACCTATGGCTACACCTTC.

The genes are TRBV25-1 and TRBJ1-2; D perhaps matches TRBD1 (5 bases). The germline V and J ends were trimmed by 5 bases and 7 bases, with 14 bases remaining between them. This CDR3 is built from 13 residues. Germline V lookup: CDR1 MGHDK, CDR2 SYGVNS. In nucleotides, the CDR3 is TGTGCCAGCAGTAGTGGGGGAGGGGCTGGCTACACCTTC. Its protein is CASSSGGGAGYTF.

The rearrangement links TRBV27 to TRBJ2-2; 12 bases align to TRBD2. Germline V gene sequence: CDR1 MNHEY, CDR2 SMNVEV (reference sequence). V shed 4 bases, J shed 4 bases, and the junction held 10 bases outside the gene matches. CDR3 length: 18 amino acids. For the CDR3, the DNA is TGTGCCAGCAGTTCCCCCCGGCTAGCGGGGGGGATCACCGGGGAGCTGTTTTTT. Amino acids: CASSSPRLAGGITGELFF.

V gene TRBV9 combines with J gene TRBJ2-6; D is undetermined. Trimming removed 0 bases at V and 0 bases at J, with 10 bases between. Germline V CDR1 and CDR2: SGDLS, YYNGEE. The CDR3 extends over 17 amino acids. The CDR3 sequence is CASSVAGISSGANVLTF. The CDR3 DNA reads TGTGCCAGCAGCGTAGCCGGTATCAGCTCTGGGGCCAACGTCCTGACTTTC.

The rearrangement links TRBV10-1 to TRBJ2-5, with TRBD1 identical over 7 bases. Near its end, the DNA agrees better with TRBJ2-7, so the J call may be wrong. This CDR3 has 13 residues. CDR1 is WNHNN and CDR2 is SYGVQD in the germline V gene (reference sequence). DNA of the CDR3: TGCGCCAGCAGCGGGGACAGAGCCTACGAGCAGTACTTC. Residues: CASSGDRAYEQYF.

The chain is built from TRBV13 and TRBJ2-1; D unclear. V lost 1 base to trimming and J lost 1 base, with 8 bases between them. Germline CDR1 reads PRHDT; CDR2 reads FYEKMQ (reference sequence). The CDR3 is 15 amino acids. CDR3 region: CASSLDWRSYNEQFF. The CDR3 DNA reads as TGTGCCAGCAGCTTAGATTGGCGGTCCTACAATGAGCAGTTCTTC.

The rearrangement joins TRBV6-5 to TRBJ2-5; D perhaps matches TRBD2 (5 bases). Germline CDR1 is MNHEY and CDR2 is SVGAGI. V was pared by 9 bases and J by 4 bases, with 15 bases between. CDR3 length equals 13 residues. CDR3 DNA sequence: TGTGCCAGTCATAACCCCGGAGGAGAGACCCAGTACTTC. Residues: CASHNPGGETQYF.